This entry describes one T cell receptor (beta chain). The sample belongs to a study of blood T cell repertoires in COVID-19. Across the study: The samples span acute and convalescent COVID-19 from the United States, Italy and Spain.

In the original processing: Reference gene primer amplification gave estimated nucleated cell counts. Here immunoSEQ multiplex PCR was the method, and the copy in TCRdb shows in-frame clones only, minus some. V, J and clone size reflect that table, while D and trimming were determined from the DNA. Of around 250,000 clones in the sample, 86% are singletons; the top ten hold 6.2%. V lost 8 bases, J lost 6 bases, and 15 bases stayed unmatched. This CDR3 contains 15 residues. The V gene's germline CDR1 is MDHEN and CDR2 SYDVKM. Sequencing was performed on peripheral blood. This TCR derives from a man aged 60-69 years with acute or convalescent COVID-19. The V gene is TRBV28, the J gene TRBJ2-7; 8 bases are shared with TRBD1. This chain's CDR3 is CASGGGSRGRAEQYF. In nucleotides, the CDR3 is TGTGCCAGCGGGGGAGGATCCAGGGGGCGGGCCGAGCAGTACTTC.